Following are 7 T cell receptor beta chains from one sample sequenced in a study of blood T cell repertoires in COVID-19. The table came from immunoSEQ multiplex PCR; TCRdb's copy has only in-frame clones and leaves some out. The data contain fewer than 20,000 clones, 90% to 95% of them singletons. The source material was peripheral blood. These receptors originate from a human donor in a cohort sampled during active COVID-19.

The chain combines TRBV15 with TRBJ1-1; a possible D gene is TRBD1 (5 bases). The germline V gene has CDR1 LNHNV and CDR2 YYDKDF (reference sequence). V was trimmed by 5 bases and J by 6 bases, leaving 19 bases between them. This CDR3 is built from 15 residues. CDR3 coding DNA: TGTGCCACCAGCCACTTCCGCCAGGGCCGGCCTGAAGCTTTCTTT. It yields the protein CATSHFRQGRPEAFF.

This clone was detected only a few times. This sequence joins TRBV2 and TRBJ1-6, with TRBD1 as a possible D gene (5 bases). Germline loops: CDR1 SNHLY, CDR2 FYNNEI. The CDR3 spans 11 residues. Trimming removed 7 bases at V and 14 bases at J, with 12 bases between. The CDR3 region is CASKGRDTLHF. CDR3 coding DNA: TGTGCCAGCAAGGGGAGGGATACCCTCCACTTT.

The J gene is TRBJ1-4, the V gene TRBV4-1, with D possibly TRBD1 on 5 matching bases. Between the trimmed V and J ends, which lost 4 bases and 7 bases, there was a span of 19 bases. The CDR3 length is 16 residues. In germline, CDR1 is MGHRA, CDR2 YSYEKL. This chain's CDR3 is CASSLRDFPGGEKLFF. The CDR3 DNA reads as TGCGCCAGCAGCCTCCGGGACTTCCCGGGTGGTGAAAAACTGTTTTTT.

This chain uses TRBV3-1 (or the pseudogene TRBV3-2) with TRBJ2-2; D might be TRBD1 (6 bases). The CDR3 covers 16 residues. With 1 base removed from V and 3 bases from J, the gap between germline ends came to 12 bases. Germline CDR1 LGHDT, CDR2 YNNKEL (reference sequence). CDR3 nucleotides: TGTGCCAGCAGCCAAGTTACAGGGTCGCACACCGGGGAGCTGTTTTTT. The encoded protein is CASSQVTGSHTGELFF.

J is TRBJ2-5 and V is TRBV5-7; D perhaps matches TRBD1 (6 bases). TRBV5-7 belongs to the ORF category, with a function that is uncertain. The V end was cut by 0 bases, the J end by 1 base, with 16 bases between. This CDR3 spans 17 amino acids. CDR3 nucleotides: TGTGCCAGCAGCTTGGGACTTAACGGGACACCCCAAGAGACCCAGTACTTC. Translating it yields CASSLGLNGTPQETQYF.

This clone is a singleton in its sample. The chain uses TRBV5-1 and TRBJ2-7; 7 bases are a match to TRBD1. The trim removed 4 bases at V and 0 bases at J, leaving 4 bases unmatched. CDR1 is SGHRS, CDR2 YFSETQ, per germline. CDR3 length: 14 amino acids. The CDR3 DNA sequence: TGCGCCAGCAGCCAGACAGGGCCCTCCTACGAGCAGTACTTC. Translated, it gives CASSQTGPSYEQYF. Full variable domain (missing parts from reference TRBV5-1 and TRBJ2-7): KAGVTQTPRYLIKTRGQQVTLSCSPISGHRSVSWYQQTPGQGLQFLFEYFSETQRNKGNFPGRFSGRQFSNSRSEMNVSTLELGDSALYLCASSQTGPSYEQYFGPGTRLTVT.

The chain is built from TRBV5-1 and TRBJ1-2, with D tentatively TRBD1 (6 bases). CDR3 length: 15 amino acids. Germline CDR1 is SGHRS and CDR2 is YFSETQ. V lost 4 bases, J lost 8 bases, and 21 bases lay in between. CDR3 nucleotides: TGCGCCAGCAGCCCGAACCCATTACAGGGTTTGGGCTACACCTTC. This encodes CASSPNPLQGLGYTF.